What follows is one T cell receptor beta chain and its context. This sample's time point: peripheral blood 6 weeks after treatment start. The data were produced by immunoSEQ multiplex PCR, yet TCRdb's version contains in-frame clones alone and is incomplete. Here the sample spans roughly 120,000 clones, 80% to 90% being singletons. This specimen comes from a study of PD-L1 blockade in urothelial cancer. CDR3 length equals 14 residues. Germline trimming cut 11 bases from V and 1 base from J; bases unmatched to any gene: 8. Looked up from germline, CDR1 is MDHEN and CDR2 is SYDVKM. The TCR was taken from a man between 60 and 75 years old with urothelial cancer. This chain links TRBV28 with TRBJ1-5; 7 nucleotides agree with TRBD1. The material was PBMCs, obtained around atezolizumab (anti-PD-L1) treatment. The CDR3 sequence is CASKSGQSNQPQHF. The CDR3 nucleotides read TGTGCCTCCAAATCGGGACAGAGCAATCAGCCCCAGCATTTT.